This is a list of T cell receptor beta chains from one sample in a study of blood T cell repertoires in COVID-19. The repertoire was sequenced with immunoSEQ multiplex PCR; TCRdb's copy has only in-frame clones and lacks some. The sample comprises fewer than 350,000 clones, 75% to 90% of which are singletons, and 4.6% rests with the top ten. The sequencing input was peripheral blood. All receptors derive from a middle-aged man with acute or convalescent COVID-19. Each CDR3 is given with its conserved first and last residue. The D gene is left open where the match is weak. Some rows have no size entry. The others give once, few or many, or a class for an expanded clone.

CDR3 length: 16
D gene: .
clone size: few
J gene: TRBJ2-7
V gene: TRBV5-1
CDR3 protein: CASSPGTPQLSYEQYF
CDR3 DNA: TGCGCCAGCAGCCCCGGGACACCCCAACTATCATACGAGCAGTACTTC

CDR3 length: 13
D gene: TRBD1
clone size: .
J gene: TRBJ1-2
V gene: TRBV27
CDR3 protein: CASSFRAGGTWDF
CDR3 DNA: TGTGCCAGCAGTTTTAGGGCAGGGGGCACCTGGGACTTC

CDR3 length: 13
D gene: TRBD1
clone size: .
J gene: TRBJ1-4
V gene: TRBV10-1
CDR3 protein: CASGDRGGEKLFF
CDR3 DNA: TGCGCCAGCGGCGACAGGGGAGGCGAAAAACTGTTTTTT

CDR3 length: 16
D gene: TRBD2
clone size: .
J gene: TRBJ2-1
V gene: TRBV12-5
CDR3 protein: CASGLPGTSGAGEQFF
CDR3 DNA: TGTGCTAGTGGCCTCCCCGGGACTAGCGGGGCAGGCGAGCAGTTCTTC

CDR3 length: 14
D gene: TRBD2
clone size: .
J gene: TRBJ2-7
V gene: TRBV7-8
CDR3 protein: CASSPSGSSYEQYF
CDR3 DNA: TGTGCCAGCAGCCCAAGCGGGAGCTCCTACGAGCAGTACTTC

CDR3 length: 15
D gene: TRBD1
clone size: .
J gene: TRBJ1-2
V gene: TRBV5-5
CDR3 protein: CASSSPGQGHYGYTF
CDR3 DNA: TGTGCCAGCAGTAGCCCGGGACAGGGTCACTATGGCTACACCTTC

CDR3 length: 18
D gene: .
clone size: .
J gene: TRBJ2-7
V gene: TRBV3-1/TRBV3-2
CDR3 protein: CASSQDRPGGLIPYEQYF
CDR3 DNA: TGTGCCAGCAGCCAAGATAGGCCCGGGGGATTGATACCCTACGAGCAGTACTTC

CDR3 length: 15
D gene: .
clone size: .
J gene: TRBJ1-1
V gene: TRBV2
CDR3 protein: CASSKNREPNTEAFF
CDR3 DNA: TGTGCCAGCAGTAAAAACAGGGAACCGAACACTGAAGCTTTCTTT

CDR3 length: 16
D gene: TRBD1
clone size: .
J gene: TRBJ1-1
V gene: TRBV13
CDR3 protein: CASSFRGQGLNTEAFF
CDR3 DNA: TGTGCCAGCAGCTTCCGAGGACAGGGGTTGAACACTGAAGCTTTCTTT

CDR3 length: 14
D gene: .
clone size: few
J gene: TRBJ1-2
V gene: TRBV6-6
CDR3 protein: CASTLADSPYGYTF
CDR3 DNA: TGTGCCAGCACCCTCGCGGACAGTCCCTATGGCTACACCTTC

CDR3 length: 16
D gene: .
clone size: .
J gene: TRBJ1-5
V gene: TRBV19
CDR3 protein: CASSISAGDHQRPQHF
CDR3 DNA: TGTGCCAGTAGTATATCTGCGGGGGATCATCAACGGCCCCAGCATTTT

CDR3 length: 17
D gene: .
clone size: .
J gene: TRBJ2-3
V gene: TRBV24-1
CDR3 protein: CATSDPVPGGMADTQYF
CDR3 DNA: TGTGCCACCAGTGACCCGGTCCCGGGGGGCATGGCAGATACGCAGTATTTT

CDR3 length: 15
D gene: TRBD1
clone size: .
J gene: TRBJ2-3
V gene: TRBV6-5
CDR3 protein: CASWADRETSDTQYF
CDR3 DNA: TGTGCCAGCTGGGCGGACAGGGAAACGTCAGATACGCAGTATTTT

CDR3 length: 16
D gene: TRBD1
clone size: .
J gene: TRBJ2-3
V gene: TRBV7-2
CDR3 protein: CASSSLGTGGTDTQYF
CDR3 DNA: TGTGCCAGCAGCTCTCTTGGGACAGGGGGCACAGATACGCAGTATTTT

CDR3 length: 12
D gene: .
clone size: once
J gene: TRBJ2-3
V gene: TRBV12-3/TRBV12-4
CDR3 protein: CASSLPPDTQYF
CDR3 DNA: TGTGCCAGCAGTCTCCCCCCAGATACGCAGTATTTT

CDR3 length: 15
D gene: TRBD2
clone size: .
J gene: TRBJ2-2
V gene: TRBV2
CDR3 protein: CASSRGGVITGELFF
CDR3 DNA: TGTGCCAGCAGTCGCGGGGGGGTGATCACCGGGGAGCTGTTTTTT

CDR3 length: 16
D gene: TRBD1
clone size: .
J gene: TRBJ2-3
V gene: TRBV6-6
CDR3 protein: CASSSGRDRGTDTQYF
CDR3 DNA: TGTGCCAGCAGTTCCGGTCGGGACAGGGGCACAGATACGCAGTATTTT

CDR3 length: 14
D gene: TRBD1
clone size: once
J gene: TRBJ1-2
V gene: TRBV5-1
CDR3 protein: CASSLGDRDYGYTF
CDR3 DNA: TGCGCCAGCAGCTTGGGGGACAGGGACTATGGCTACACCTTC

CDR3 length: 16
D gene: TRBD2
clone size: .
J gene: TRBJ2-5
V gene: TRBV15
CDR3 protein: CATSLTSGGYQETQYF
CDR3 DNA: TGTGCCACCAGCCTAACTAGCGGGGGGTACCAAGAGACCCAGTACTTC

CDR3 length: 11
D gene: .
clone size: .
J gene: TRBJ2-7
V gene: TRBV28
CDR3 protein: CASRTAYEQYF
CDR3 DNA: TGTGCCAGCAGGACTGCCTACGAGCAGTACTTC

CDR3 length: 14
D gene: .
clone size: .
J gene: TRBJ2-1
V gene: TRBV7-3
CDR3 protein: CASSLMSRGSEQFF
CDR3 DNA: TGTGCCAGCAGCTTAATGAGTCGGGGGTCCGAGCAGTTCTTC

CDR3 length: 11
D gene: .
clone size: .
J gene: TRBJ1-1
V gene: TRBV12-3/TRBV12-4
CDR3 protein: CASSFRDSAFF
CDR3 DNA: TGTGCCAGCAGTTTTAGGGACTCGGCTTTCTTT

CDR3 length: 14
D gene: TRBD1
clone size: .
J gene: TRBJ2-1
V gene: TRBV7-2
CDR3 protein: CASSLGPGGDEQFF
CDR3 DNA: TGTGCCAGCAGCTTAGGACCAGGGGGCGATGAGCAGTTCTTC

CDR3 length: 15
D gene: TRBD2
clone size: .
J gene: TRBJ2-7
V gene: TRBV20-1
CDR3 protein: CSARGGGASSYEQYF
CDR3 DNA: TGCAGTGCTCGTGGCGGGGGGGCCAGCTCCTACGAGCAGTACTTC

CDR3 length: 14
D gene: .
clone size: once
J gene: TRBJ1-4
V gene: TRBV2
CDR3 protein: CASRAAEGDEKLFF
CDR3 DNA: TGTGCCAGCAGGGCGGCGGAGGGAGATGAAAAACTGTTTTTT

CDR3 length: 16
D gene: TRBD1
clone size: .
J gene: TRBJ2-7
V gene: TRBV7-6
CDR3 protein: CASSLGQGNILLEQYF
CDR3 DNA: TGTGCCAGCAGCCTCGGACAGGGTAATATCCTACTCGAGCAGTACTTC

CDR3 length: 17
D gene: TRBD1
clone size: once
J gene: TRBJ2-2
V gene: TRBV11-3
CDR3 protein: CASSLERDRGGTGELFF
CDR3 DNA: TGTGCCAGCAGCTTAGAAAGGGACAGGGGTGGCACCGGGGAGCTGTTTTTT

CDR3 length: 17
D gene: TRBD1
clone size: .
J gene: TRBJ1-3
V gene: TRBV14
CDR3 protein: CASSQAGTGLLGNTIYF
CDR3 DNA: TGTGCCAGCAGCCAAGCCGGGACAGGGTTATTAGGAAACACCATATATTTT

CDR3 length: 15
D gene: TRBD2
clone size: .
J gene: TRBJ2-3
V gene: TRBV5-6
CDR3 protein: CASSFGGLLAGTQYF
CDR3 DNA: TGTGCCAGCAGCTTTGGAGGGCTTCTAGCGGGTACGCAGTATTTT

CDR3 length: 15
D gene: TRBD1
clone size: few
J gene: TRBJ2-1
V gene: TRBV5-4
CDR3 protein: CASSLPGQGYNEQFF
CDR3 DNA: TGTGCCAGCAGCCTTCCGGGACAGGGATACAATGAGCAGTTCTTC

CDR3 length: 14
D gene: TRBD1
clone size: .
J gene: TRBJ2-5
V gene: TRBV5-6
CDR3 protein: CASSPRDRKETQYF
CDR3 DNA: TGTGCCAGCAGCCCTAGGGACAGGAAAGAGACCCAGTACTTC

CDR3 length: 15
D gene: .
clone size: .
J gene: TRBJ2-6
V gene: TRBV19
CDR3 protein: CASTGWVTGANVLTF
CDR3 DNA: TGTGCCAGTACAGGATGGGTAACTGGGGCCAACGTCCTGACTTTC

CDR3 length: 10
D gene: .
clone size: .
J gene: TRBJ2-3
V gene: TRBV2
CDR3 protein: CASTTDTQYF
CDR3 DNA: TGTGCCAGCACGACAGATACGCAGTATTTT

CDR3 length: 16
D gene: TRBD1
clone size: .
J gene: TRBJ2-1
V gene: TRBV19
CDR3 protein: CASSSATGTGDNEQFF
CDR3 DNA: TGTGCCAGTAGTAGCGCAACCGGGACAGGGGACAATGAGCAGTTCTTC

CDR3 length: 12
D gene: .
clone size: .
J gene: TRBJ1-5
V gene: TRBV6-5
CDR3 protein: CATGIPNQPQHF
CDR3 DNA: TGTGCCACCGGGATCCCTAATCAGCCCCAGCATTTT

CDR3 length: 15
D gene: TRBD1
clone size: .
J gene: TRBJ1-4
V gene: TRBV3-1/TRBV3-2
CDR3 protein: CASSGRDRRNEKLFF
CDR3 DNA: TGTGCCAGCAGCGGACGGGACAGGAGGAATGAAAAACTGTTTTTT